This T cell receptor beta chain derives from a study of blood T cell repertoires in COVID-19. Study at large: COVID-19 samples from acute and convalescent phases originated in the United States, Italy and Spain. PBMCs, B-cell-depleted T cells, or T cells provided the cDNA or gDNA that made up the material.

How the authors handled the data: For nucleated cells, counts were estimated from reference gene primer amplification. TCRdb's copy holds only in-frame clones and misses some; the assay was immunoSEQ multiplex PCR. V and J calls and clone size are copied from that table; D and trimming were computed from the DNA. The sample includes roughly 100,000 clones, 81% of them seen just once. The CDR3 has 14 residues. Trimming removed 1 base from V and 8 bases from J, with 12 bases in between. Germline values: CDR1 LGHDT, CDR2 YNNKEL (reference sequence). The chain links TRBV3-1 (or the pseudogene TRBV3-2) to TRBJ1-5; weak D call: TRBD1 (5 bases). The sequenced sample consisted of peripheral blood. The origin of this receptor is a man at least 80 years old with acute or convalescent COVID-19. The DNA for the CDR3 is TGTGCCAGCAGCCAAGGGCGGACAATCGAGCCCCAGCATTTT. Translation gives CASSQGRTIEPQHF.